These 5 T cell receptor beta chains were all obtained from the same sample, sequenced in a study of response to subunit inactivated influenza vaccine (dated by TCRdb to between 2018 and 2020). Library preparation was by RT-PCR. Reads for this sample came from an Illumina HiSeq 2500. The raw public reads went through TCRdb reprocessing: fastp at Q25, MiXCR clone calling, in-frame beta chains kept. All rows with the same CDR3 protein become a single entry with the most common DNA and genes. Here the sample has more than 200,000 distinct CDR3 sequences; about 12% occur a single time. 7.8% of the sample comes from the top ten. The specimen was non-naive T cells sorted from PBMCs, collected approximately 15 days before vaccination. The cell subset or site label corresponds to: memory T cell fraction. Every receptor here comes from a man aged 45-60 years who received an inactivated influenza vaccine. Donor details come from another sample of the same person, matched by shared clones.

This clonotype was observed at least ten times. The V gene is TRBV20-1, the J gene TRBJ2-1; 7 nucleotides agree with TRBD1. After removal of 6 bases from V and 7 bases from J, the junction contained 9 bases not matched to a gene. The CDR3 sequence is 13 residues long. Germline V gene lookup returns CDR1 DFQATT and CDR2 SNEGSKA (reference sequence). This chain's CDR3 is CSAEQGIRNEQFF. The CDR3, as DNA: TGCAGTGCCGAACAGGGGATCCGGAATGAGCAGTTCTTC.

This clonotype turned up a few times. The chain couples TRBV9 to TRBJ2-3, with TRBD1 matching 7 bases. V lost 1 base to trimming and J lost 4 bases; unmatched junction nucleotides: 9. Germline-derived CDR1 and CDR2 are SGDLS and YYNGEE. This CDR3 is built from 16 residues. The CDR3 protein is CASSVSTDRSADTQYF. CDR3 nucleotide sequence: TGTGCCAGCAGCGTAAGCACGGACAGGTCCGCAGATACGCAGTATTTT.

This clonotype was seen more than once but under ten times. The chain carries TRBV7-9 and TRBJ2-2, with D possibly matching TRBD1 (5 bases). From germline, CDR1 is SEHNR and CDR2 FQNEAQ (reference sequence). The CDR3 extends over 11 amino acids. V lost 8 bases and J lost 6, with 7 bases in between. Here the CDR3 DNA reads TGTGCCAGCCAGGGATCCGGGGAGCTGTTTTTT. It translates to CASQGSGELFF.

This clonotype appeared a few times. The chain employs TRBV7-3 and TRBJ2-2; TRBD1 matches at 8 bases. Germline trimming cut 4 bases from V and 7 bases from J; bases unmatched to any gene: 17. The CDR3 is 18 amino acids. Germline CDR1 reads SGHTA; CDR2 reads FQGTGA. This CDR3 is CASSSTLLQGVFLGELFF. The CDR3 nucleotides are TGTGCCAGCAGCTCCACCTTATTACAGGGGGTCTTTCTCGGGGAGCTGTTTTTT.

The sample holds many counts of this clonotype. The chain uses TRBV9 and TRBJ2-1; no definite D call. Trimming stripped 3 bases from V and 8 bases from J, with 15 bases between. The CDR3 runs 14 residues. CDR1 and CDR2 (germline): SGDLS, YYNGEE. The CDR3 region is CASSAPPASYEQFF. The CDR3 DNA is TGTGCCAGCAGCGCCCCCCCGGCATCATATGAGCAGTTCTTC.